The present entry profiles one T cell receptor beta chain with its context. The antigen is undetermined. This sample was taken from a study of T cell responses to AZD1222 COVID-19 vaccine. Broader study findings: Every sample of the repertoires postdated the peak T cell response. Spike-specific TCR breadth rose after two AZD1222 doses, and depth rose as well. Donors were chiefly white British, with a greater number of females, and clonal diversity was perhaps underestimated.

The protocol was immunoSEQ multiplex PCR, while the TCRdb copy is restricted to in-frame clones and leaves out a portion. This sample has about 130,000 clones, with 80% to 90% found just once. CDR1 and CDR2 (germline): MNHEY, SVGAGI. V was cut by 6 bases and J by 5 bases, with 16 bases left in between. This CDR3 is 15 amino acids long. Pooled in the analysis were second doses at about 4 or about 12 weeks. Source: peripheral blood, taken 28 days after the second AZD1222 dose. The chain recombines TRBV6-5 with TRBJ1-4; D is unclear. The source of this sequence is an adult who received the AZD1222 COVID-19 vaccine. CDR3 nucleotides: TGTGCCAGCAGCCCCTCGCTGGGGATGAATGAAAAACTGTTTTTT. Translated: CASSPSLGMNEKLFF.